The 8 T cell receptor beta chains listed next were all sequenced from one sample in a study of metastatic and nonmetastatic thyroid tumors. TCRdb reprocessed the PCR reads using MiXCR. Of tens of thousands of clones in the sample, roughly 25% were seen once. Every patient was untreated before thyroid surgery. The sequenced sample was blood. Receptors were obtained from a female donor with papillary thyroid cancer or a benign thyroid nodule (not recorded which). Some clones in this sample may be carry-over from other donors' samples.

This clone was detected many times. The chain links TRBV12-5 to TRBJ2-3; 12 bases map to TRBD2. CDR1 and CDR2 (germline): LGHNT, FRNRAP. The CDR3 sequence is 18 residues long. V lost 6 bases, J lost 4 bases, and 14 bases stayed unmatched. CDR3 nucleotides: TGTGCTAGTGGCTCGGGGCTAGCGGGAGGGGAACAGGCAGATACGCAGTATTTT. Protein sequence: CASGSGLAGGEQADTQYF.

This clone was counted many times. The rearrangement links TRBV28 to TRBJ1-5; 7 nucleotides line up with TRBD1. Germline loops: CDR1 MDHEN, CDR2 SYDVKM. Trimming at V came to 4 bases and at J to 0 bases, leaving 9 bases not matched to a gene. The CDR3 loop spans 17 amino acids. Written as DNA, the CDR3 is TGTGCCAGCAGTTCCGGGACAGATTTTTATAGCAATCAGCCCCAGCATTTT. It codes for CASSSGTDFYSNQPQHF.

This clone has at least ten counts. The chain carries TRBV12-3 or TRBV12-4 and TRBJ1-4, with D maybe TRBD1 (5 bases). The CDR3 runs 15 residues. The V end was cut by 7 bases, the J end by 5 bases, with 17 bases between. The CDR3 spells CASTGGGSLNEKLFF. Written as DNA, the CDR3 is TGTGCCAGCACTGGGGGGGGATCCCTAAATGAAAAACTGTTTTTT.

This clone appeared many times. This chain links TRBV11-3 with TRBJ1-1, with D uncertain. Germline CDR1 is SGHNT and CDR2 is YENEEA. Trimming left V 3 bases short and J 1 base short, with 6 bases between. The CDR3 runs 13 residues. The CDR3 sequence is CASSLSRNTEAFF. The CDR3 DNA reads TGTGCCAGCAGCTTGAGCAGGAACACTGAAGCTTTCTTT.

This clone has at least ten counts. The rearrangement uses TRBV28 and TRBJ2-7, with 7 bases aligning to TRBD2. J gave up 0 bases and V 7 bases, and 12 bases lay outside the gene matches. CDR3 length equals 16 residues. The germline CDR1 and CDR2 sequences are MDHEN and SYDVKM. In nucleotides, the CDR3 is TGTGCCAGCATTGGGGGGGGGGAATTAGGCTCCTACGAGCAGTACTTC. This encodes CASIGGGELGSYEQYF.

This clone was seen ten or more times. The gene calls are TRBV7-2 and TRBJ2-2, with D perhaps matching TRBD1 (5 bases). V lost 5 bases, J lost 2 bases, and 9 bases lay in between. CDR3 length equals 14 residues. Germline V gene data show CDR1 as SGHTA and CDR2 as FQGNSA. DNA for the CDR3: TGTGCCAGCAGCAAAACAGGAAACACCGGGGAGCTGTTTTTT. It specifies CASSKTGNTGELFF.

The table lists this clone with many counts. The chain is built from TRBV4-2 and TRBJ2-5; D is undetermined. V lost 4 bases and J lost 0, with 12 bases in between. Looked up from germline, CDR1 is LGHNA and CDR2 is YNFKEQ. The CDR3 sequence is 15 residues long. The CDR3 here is CASSPTRNYQETQYF. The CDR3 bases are TGTGCCAGCAGCCCAACAAGGAACTACCAAGAGACCCAGTACTTC.

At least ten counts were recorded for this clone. The CDR3 coding sequence is TGTGCCACCAGTGAACCAGGGTCCAATCAGCCCCAGCATTTT. Translating gives CATSEPGSNQPQHF. This chain connects TRBV24-1 to TRBJ1-5; tentatively, D is TRBD1 (5 bases). Per the germline V gene, CDR1 is KGHDR and CDR2 is SFDVKD. The CDR3 runs to 14 residues. The germline V and J ends were trimmed by 4 bases and 3 bases, with 9 bases remaining between them.